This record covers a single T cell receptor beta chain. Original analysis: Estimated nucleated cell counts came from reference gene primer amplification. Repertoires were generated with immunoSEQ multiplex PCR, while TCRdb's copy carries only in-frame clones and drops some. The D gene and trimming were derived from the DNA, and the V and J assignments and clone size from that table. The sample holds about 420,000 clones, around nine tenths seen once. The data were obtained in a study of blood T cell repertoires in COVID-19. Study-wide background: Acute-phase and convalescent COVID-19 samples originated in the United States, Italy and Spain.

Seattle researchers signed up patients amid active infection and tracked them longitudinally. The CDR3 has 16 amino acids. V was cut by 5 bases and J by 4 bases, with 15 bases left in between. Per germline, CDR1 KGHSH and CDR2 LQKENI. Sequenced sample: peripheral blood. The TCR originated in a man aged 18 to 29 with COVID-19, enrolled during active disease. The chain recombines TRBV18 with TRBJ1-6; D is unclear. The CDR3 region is CASSSVDSFYNSPLHF. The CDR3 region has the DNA TGTGCCAGCTCATCCGTTGACTCGTTTTATAATTCACCCCTCCACTTT.